Listed below are T cell receptor beta chains from one sample, sequenced in a study of blood T cell repertoires in COVID-19. The table came from immunoSEQ multiplex PCR; TCRdb's copy has only in-frame clones and leaves some out. The sample holds about 300,000 clones, about 85% seen once. Source material: peripheral blood. The receptors shown here come from a young man with active or convalescent COVID-19. Each CDR3 is given with its conserved first and last residue. Each record gives: J gene, clone size, D gene, V gene, CDR3 protein, CDR3 DNA. D genes are given only for firm matches. Rows give clone size only sometimes, using once, few, many, or a class for an expanded clone.

TRBJ1-5 few TRBD1 TRBV2 CASSETGGSSNQPQHF TGTGCCAGCAGTGAGACAGGGGGCTCGAGCAATCAGCCCCAGCATTTT
TRBJ1-2 - - TRBV27 CASRRWGEDYGYTF TGTGCCAGCAGACGGTGGGGGGAAGACTATGGCTACACCTTC
TRBJ2-3 once TRBD2 TRBV7-3 CASSSSGGITDTQYF TGTGCCAGCAGCTCCAGCGGGGGGATCACAGATACGCAGTATTTT
TRBJ2-3 - - TRBV6-6 CASSPSREVTQYF TGTGCCAGCAGTCCGTCTAGGGAGGTTACGCAGTATTTT
TRBJ2-7 - - TRBV5-1 CASSVSLAGKQRIYEQYF TGCGCCAGCAGCGTATCCCTCGCGGGGAAGCAAAGAATCTACGAGCAGTACTTC
TRBJ1-2 - - TRBV4-1 CASSQDGMGYTF TGCGCCAGCAGCCAAGACGGGATGGGCTACACCTTC
TRBJ2-4 - TRBD2 TRBV2 CASSGIAGGVTAKNIQYF TGTGCCAGCAGTGGGATAGCGGGGGGTGTTACGGCCAAAAACATTCAGTACTTC
TRBJ2-7 once - TRBV18 CASSPPGRRSYEQYF TGTGCCAGCTCACCACCAGGGAGACGCTCCTACGAGCAGTACTTC
TRBJ2-1 once - TRBV4-1 CASSQGGPDLGGQFF TGCGCCAGCAGCCAAGGAGGGCCTGACTTGGGGGGGCAGTTCTTC
TRBJ1-2 - - TRBV27 CASSLSGRAYGYTF TGTGCCAGCAGTTTGTCCGGCAGGGCTTACGGCTACACCTTC
TRBJ2-3 few - TRBV4-3 CASSQLTGRGSTDTQYF TGCGCCAGCAGCCAACTTACGGGGCGGGGCTCGACAGATACGCAGTATTTT
TRBJ2-5 - - TRBV10-1 CAAGGRGVETQYF TGCGCAGCGGGTGGACGGGGAGTCGAGACCCAGTACTTC
TRBJ1-2 few - TRBV27 CASSSGQRFYGYTF TGTGCCAGCAGTTCAGGACAGCGCTTTTATGGCTACACCTTC
TRBJ2-7 many - TRBV4-1 CASSQRRGGAGYEQYF TGCGCCAGCAGCCAAAGGCGAGGGGGGGCCGGGTACGAGCAGTACTTC
TRBJ2-1 - - TRBV5-1 CASSLPSRYNEQFF TGCGCCAGCAGCCTACCGTCACGCTACAATGAGCAGTTCTTC
TRBJ2-2 - - TRBV15 CATSRVRAGVTGELFF TGTGCCACCAGCAGAGTGCGGGCAGGGGTTACCGGGGAGCTGTTTTTT
TRBJ2-3 - - TRBV5-6 CASSPGLRDTQYF TGTGCCAGCAGCCCCGGACTCAGAGATACGCAGTATTTT
TRBJ2-2 - TRBD2 TRBV3-1/TRBV3-2 CASSHAGVTGELFF TGTGCCAGCAGCCATGCGGGGGTAACCGGGGAGCTGTTTTTT
TRBJ1-4 - - TRBV7-9 CASSLLQGGSREKLFF TGTGCCAGCAGCTTATTACAGGGAGGGAGTCGTGAAAAACTGTTTTTT
TRBJ2-3 - - TRBV5-6 CASSLDGRGTDTQYF TGTGCCAGCAGCTTGGATGGGAGAGGGACAGATACGCAGTATTTT
TRBJ1-2 once - TRBV28 CASSPHRNFNYGYTF TGTGCCAGCAGTCCACACAGAAACTTTAACTATGGCTACACCTTC
TRBJ1-4 - - TRBV6-1 CASSDVGGAREKLFF TGTGCCAGCAGTGATGTTGGGGGGGCGCGGGAAAAACTGTTTTTT
TRBJ2-1 - - TRBV20-1 CSASGRRDRSYNEQFF TGCAGTGCTAGTGGTCGGCGGGACCGCTCCTACAATGAGCAGTTCTTC
TRBJ1-2 - TRBD1 TRBV4-3 CASSQAQPGQGFYGYTF TGCGCCAGCAGCCAGGCGCAACCGGGACAGGGTTTCTATGGCTACACCTTC
TRBJ1-5 - - TRBV2 CASSAFRARNQPQHF TGTGCCAGCAGTGCATTCAGGGCAAGGAATCAGCCCCAGCATTTT
TRBJ2-7 - - TRBV10-1 CASSDRDSPRLNEQYF TGCGCCAGCAGTGACCGGGACTCCCCCCGGCTGAACGAGCAGTACTTC
TRBJ1-1 - - TRBV5-1 CASSLVRDSSTTEAFF TGCGCCAGCAGCTTGGTACGCGACAGTTCTACCACTGAAGCTTTCTTT
TRBJ1-2 - - TRBV7-9 CASQLTGGGDGYTF TGTGCCAGTCAGCTTACTGGCGGGGGGGACGGCTACACCTTC
TRBJ1-1 few - TRBV6-6 CASSTMTRHSEAFF TGTGCCAGCAGTACTATGACTCGTCACTCCGAAGCTTTCTTT
TRBJ2-7 - TRBD1 TRBV11-2 CASSLNGQGRQYF TGTGCCAGCAGCTTAAATGGACAGGGACGGCAGTACTTC
TRBJ1-2 - - TRBV5-1 CASSFCRGLCGYTF TGCGCCAGCAGCTTCTGCAGGGGCCTTTGTGGCTACACCTTC
TRBJ2-1 - TRBD2 TRBV9 CASSVDLAGFNEQFF TGTGCCAGCAGCGTAGACCTAGCGGGGTTCAATGAGCAGTTCTTC
TRBJ1-4 - - TRBV4-3 CASSQEPGREGEKLFF TGCGCCAGCAGCCAAGAACCCGGCAGGGAAGGAGAAAAACTGTTTTTT
TRBJ2-7 - - TRBV19 CASSITPGYEQYF TGTGCCAGTAGTATAACCCCAGGCTACGAGCAGTACTTC
TRBJ2-3 - TRBD2 TRBV7-6 CASSLLAGGTDTQYF TGTGCCAGCAGCCTACTAGCGGGGGGGACAGATACGCAGTATTTT
TRBJ1-1 - - TRBV18 CASSPREGRTEAFF TGTGCCAGCTCACCCCGGGAGGGAAGGACTGAAGCTTTCTTT
TRBJ1-1 - - TRBV11-2 CASRTGSEAFF TGTGCCAGCAGAACAGGGTCTGAAGCTTTCTTT
TRBJ2-3 - - TRBV19 CASSASGRGDTQYF TGTGCCAGTAGTGCCTCGGGACGGGGGGATACGCAGTATTTT
TRBJ2-5 once - TRBV5-1 CASGQFGQGGETQYF TGCGCCAGCGGTCAGTTCGGGCAGGGGGGCGAGACCCAGTACTTC
TRBJ2-7 - TRBD1 TRBV15 CATKPGQGSYEQYF TGTGCCACCAAACCGGGACAGGGGTCCTACGAGCAGTACTTC
TRBJ1-2 - - TRBV28 CASSFFRDRHTNYGYTF TGTGCCAGCAGTTTTTTCCGAGACAGGCACACTAACTATGGCTACACCTTC
TRBJ1-2 - TRBD1 TRBV5-1 CASSTGGERYGYTF TGCGCCAGCAGCACAGGGGGCGAACGCTATGGCTACACCTTC
TRBJ2-3 - - TRBV11-3 CASSPNRESDTQYF TGTGCCAGCAGCCCCAATCGGGAGTCAGATACGCAGTATTTT
TRBJ2-2 - TRBD2 TRBV5-1 CASSPALAGYTGELFF TGCGCCAGCAGCCCGGCCCTAGCGGGATACACCGGGGAGCTGTTTTTT
TRBJ2-5 - TRBD2 TRBV28 CASRRGASGNFETQYF TGTGCCAGCAGGCGGGGGGCTAGCGGGAATTTCGAGACCCAGTACTTC
TRBJ2-1 - TRBD2 TRBV19 CASSIAGVAGVNEQFF TGTGCCAGTAGTATAGCTGGAGTAGCGGGAGTTAATGAGCAGTTCTTC